A selection of T cell receptor beta chains follows, all from one sample in a study of blood T cells in healthy people across ages. From the 5' RACE reads, TCRdb called clonotypes with MiXCR, one entry per CDR3 protein. Seen here are 600,000 to 1,000,000 distinct CDR3 sequences, just under 25% observed once, and the top ten hold approximately 4%. The same data also contributed to another study, on T cells of mothers and their children.

The sample consisted of blood. All receptors derive from a boy between 5 and 17 years old in good health. Each CDR3 is given with its conserved first and last residue. D genes are given only for firm matches. Size is stated for part of the rows, as once, few or many counts, or as a class when the clone is expanded.

d_call j_call v_call clone_size cdr3_length cdr3_nt cdr3_aa
. TRBJ1-6 TRBV28 . 15 TGTGCCAGCAGCAGACAGAGCGTAAGAAATTCACCCCTCCGCTTT CASSRQSVRNSPLRF
. TRBJ1-6 TRBV6-1 . 13 TGTGCCAGCAGTGAAGCAGGGAGGGTGGCCCTCCACTTT CASSEAGRVALHF
. TRBJ2-3 TRBV20-1 few 16 TGCAGTGCTGGCCTCGGATTGGGCGGAAGCACAGATACGCAGTATTTT CSAGLGLGGSTDTQYF
TRBD2 TRBJ2-1 TRBV9 . 17 TGTGCCAGCAGCCACCCTAGCGGGTCGAGCTCCTACAATGAGCAGTTCTTC CASSHPSGSSSYNEQFF
TRBD1 TRBJ2-3 TRBV6-1 . 17 TGTGCCAGAAAGGGTACCGGCAGGGACAGGATCGCAGATACGCAGTATTTT CARKGTGRDRIADTQYF
TRBD2 TRBJ2-5 TRBV10-3 . 16 TGTGCCATCAGTGAGTCGATCGGGACTAGCTCGGAGACCCAGTACTTC CAISESIGTSSETQYF
. TRBJ2-7 TRBV28 . 13 TGTGCCAGCAGTTCCAGACCGGTGTGGGAGCAGTACTTC CASSSRPVWEQYF
TRBD2 TRBJ2-1 TRBV29-1 . 13 TGCAGCGTTGAAGGGGGAGGGGTTGTTGAGCAGTTCTTC CSVEGGGVVEQFF
TRBD2 TRBJ2-3 TRBV7-9 . 14 TGTGCCAGCAGCTCAGCGGGGTCCACAGATACGCAGTATTTT CASSSAGSTDTQYF
TRBD1 TRBJ2-7 TRBV7-8 . 14 TGTGCCAGCCGACCGGACAGGGGAGGCGACGAGCAGTACTTC CASRPDRGGDEQYF
. TRBJ1-2 TRBV20-1 . 10 TGCAGTGCTAGAAGCTATGGCTATACCTTC CSARSYGYTF
. TRBJ1-4 TRBV5-1 few 17 TGCGCCAGCAGAGAGTCGACAGGATTTGCAACTAATGAAAAACTGTTTTTT CASRESTGFATNEKLFF
. TRBJ2-5 TRBV7-3 few 13 TGTGCCAGCAGCTCCGAGGGTCGGGAGACCCAGTACTTC CASSSEGRETQYF
. TRBJ2-7 TRBV10-3 . 15 TGTGCCATCAGTGAAAGGGGCCCCAGCCCCTACGAGCAGTACTTC CAISERGPSPYEQYF
. TRBJ1-2 TRBV5-5 . 15 TGTGCCAGCAGCTCGACTGTACCAGCTAACTATGGCTACACCTTC CASSSTVPANYGYTF
TRBD1 TRBJ1-4 TRBV10-3 . 22 TGTGCCATCAGTGAGTCCGCACATACTACAGGGGAAGGGTCGGCAACTAATGAAAAACTGTTTTTT CAISESAHTTGEGSATNEKLFF
TRBD2 TRBJ2-1 TRBV2 few 17 TGTGCCAGCAGCCCGACTAGCGGGGGGCTCACCTACAATGAGCAGTTCTTC CASSPTSGGLTYNEQFF
. TRBJ1-5 TRBV12-3/TRBV12-4 . 15 TGTGCCAGCAGGTGGACCGGGACTCAAAATCAGCCCCAGCATTTT CASRWTGTQNQPQHF
. TRBJ2-7 TRBV29-1 . 11 TGCAGCGTTGAAGATTTGGGCGAGCAGTACTTC CSVEDLGEQYF
. TRBJ1-5 TRBV15 . 17 TGTGCCACCAGCAGAGCAGGGATTTGGGGTAGCAATCAGCCCCAGCATTTT CATSRAGIWGSNQPQHF
. TRBJ2-3 TRBV7-2 . 15 TGTGCCAGCAGCTTAGCGGGTCTAGCCACAGATACGCAGTATTTT CASSLAGLATDTQYF
. TRBJ1-1 TRBV30 . 15 TGTGCCTGGAGCGCCCCGCCGGGGTGGGACACTGAAGCTTTCTTT CAWSAPPGWDTEAFF
TRBD1 TRBJ2-1 TRBV13 many 16 TGTGCCAGCAGCCTCACAGGGGAGAGCTCCTACAATGAGCAGTTCTTC CASSLTGESSYNEQFF
. TRBJ1-4 TRBV7-6 . 18 TGTGCCAGCAGCTTCCGACCTCCCTCGTCCGGGGCTAATGAAAAACTGTTTTTT CASSFRPPSSGANEKLFF
. TRBJ2-5 TRBV27 . 13 TGTGCCAGCAGTTTGACGACAGGGAGGGCCCAGTACTTC CASSLTTGRAQYF
TRBD2 TRBJ2-5 TRBV19 few 15 TGTGCCAGTAGTATATCTCCTAGCGGGTCGGAGACCCAGTACTTC CASSISPSGSETQYF
TRBD1 TRBJ1-5 TRBV12-3/TRBV12-4 . 15 TGTGCCAGCAGTTTAAAACAGGGGAGCAATCAGCCCCAGCATTTT CASSLKQGSNQPQHF
. TRBJ2-7 TRBV6-6 . 12 TGTGCCAGCAGCAGCCAGGTACACGAGCAGTACTTC CASSSQVHEQYF
TRBD1 TRBJ2-7 TRBV19 few 15 TGTGCCAGTAGTATAGTTGCAGGGGGCTCCTACGAGCAGTACTTC CASSIVAGGSYEQYF
TRBD1 TRBJ2-6 TRBV5-1 . 17 TGCGCCAGCAGCTTAGGACAGGGATTTACTGGGGCCAACGTCCTGACTTTC CASSLGQGFTGANVLTF
. TRBJ2-7 TRBV24-1 few 13 TGTGCCACCAGTGATGCACTGAACTACGAGCAGTACTTC CATSDALNYEQYF
. TRBJ1-1 TRBV6-6 . 15 TGTGCCAGCAGTCGAGAGGACAGTAAGAACACTGAAGCTTTCTTT CASSREDSKNTEAFF
TRBD2 TRBJ2-3 TRBV28 few 16 TGTGCCAGCACCGTCCTAGCGGGAGGGCGGGCAGATACGCAGTATTTT CASTVLAGGRADTQYF
TRBD1 TRBJ2-7 TRBV12-3/TRBV12-4 . 17 TGTGCCAGCACCACAAGCATCACAGGGGGGCACTCCTACGAGCAGTACTTC CASTTSITGGHSYEQYF
. TRBJ1-4 TRBV20-1 few 14 TGCAGTGCTAGTCTTTACGGGTGGAATGAAAAACTGTTTTTT CSASLYGWNEKLFF
TRBD1 TRBJ2-5 TRBV7-9 few 16 TGTGCCAGCAGCTACCACTGGGGGACAGGGCGGGAGACCCAGTACTTC CASSYHWGTGRETQYF
TRBD2 TRBJ2-5 TRBV14 . 15 TGTGCCAGCAATTGGGACTACCCCATCCAAGAGACCCAGTACTTC CASNWDYPIQETQYF
TRBD1 TRBJ2-1 TRBV19 few 15 TGTGCCAGTAGTATAGGTGCAGGGGGAAACAATGAGCAGTTCTTC CASSIGAGGNNEQFF
TRBD1 TRBJ2-4 TRBV5-4 . 14 TGTGCCAGCAAAGCCGAGGGGGCCGGGGACATTCAGTACTTC CASKAEGAGDIQYF
. TRBJ2-5 TRBV28 few 13 TGTGCCAGCAGTTTTCGCAGGGGCGGTGAGCAGTACTTC CASSFRRGGEQYF
. TRBJ2-2 TRBV11-2 . 13 TGTGCCAGCAGCCTTTCTCCCGCCGGGGAGCTGTTTTTT CASSLSPAGELFF
. TRBJ1-6 TRBV21-1 few 14 TGTGCCAGCAGCAGAGACCCTGTAGATTCACCCCTCCACTTT CASSRDPVDSPLHF
TRBD2 TRBJ2-3 TRBV7-3 . 18 TGTGCCAGCAGCCCCTCCCTTAGCGGGGGGGCTCGGGGAGTTACGCAGTATTTT CASSPSLSGGARGVTQYF
TRBD2 TRBJ2-4 TRBV2 . 17 TGTGCCAGCAGTGAAGACGGGACTAGCGGGCCCAAAAACATTCAGTACTTC CASSEDGTSGPKNIQYF
. TRBJ2-6 TRBV7-6 . 18 TGTGCCAGCAGCACCGACATTGGGGGTTTGAGCGGGGCCAACGTCCTGACTTTC CASSTDIGGLSGANVLTF